Below, one TCR beta chain is given with its context. Its antigen is undetermined. Trimming took off 6 bases at V and 4 bases at J, with 10 bases between the two ends. From germline, CDR1 is SGHDN and CDR2 FVKESK. The CDR3 totals 14 residues. This sample is part of a study of OX40 agonist ivuxolimab in advanced cancers. Broader study findings: Compared with CD4+, CD8+ T cells on average had more expanded clones.

Produced via immunoSEQ multiplex PCR; TCRdb's table is partial and in-frame only. The sample lists around 20,000 clones, 77% occurring once. This clonotype was sampled from an adult with an advanced solid tumor such as melanoma, head and neck, liver or kidney cancer. The sample here was CD4+ or CD8+ T cells sorted from blood, taken in a trial of the OX40 agonist ivuxolimab. The chain joins TRBV14 to TRBJ1-6; possible D gene TRBD1, 5 bases. The CDR3 coding sequence is TGTGCCAGCAGGGAGGGACGGTATAATTCACCCCTCCACTTT. Translating gives CASREGRYNSPLHF.